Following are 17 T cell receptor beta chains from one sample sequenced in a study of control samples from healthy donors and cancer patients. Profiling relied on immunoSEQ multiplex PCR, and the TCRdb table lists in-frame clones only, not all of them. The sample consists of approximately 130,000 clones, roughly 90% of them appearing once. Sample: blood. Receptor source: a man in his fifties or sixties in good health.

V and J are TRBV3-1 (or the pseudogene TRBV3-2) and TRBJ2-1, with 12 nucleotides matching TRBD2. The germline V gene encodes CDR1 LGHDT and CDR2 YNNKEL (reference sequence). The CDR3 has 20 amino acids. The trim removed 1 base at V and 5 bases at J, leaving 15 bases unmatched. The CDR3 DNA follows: TGTGCCAGCAGCCAAGGGCCAACTAGCGGGGGGCTTCCTCGGGACAATGAGCAGTTCTTC. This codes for CASSQGPTSGGLPRDNEQFF.

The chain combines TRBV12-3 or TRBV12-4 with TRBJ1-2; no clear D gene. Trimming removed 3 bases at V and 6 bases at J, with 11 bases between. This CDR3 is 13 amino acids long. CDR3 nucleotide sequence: TGTGCCAGCAGTTTGTCCGGGATCCATGGCTACACCTTC. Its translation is CASSLSGIHGYTF.

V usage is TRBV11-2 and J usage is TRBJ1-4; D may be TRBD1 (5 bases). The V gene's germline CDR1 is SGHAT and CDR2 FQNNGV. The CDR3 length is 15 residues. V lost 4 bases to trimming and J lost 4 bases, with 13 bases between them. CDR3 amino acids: CASSSPGRVNEKLFF. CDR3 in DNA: TGTGCCAGCAGCTCACCAGGCAGGGTTAATGAAAAACTGTTTTTT.

The CDR3, as DNA: TGTGCCAGTAGTCCGCTCGGGGACAGGGAGATTCAAAGCTACACCTTC. Translation: CASSPLGDREIQSYTF. This sequence joins TRBV19 and TRBJ1-2; 9 bases are shared with TRBD1. This CDR3 is 16 amino acids long. The germline V gene has CDR1 LNHDA and CDR2 SQIVND (reference sequence). V lost 5 bases to trimming and J lost 9 bases; unmatched junction nucleotides: 16.

The CDR3 spells CASSQDQGQDYSPLHF. Written as DNA, the CDR3 is TGTGCCAGCAGCCAAGATCAGGGACAGGATTATTCACCCCTCCACTTT. This chain uses TRBV4-2 with TRBJ1-6; 8 bases map to TRBD1. The germline gives CDR1 LGHNA, CDR2 YNFKEQ. The V gene end was trimmed by 0 bases and the J gene end by 8 bases; junction bases not matched to a gene: 6. CDR3 length: 16 amino acids.

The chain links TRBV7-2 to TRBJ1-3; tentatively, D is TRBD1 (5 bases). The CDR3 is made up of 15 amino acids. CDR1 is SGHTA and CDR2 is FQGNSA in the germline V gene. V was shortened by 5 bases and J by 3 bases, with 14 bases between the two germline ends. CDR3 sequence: CASSQRRGDGNTIYF. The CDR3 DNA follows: TGTGCCAGCAGCCAACGGAGGGGAGATGGAAACACCATATATTTT.

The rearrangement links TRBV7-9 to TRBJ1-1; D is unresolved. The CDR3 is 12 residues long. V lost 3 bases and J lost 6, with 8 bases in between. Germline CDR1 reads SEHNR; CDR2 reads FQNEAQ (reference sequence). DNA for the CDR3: TGTGCCAGCAGCTTCGGGGAAGCTGAAGCTTTCTTT. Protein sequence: CASSFGEAEAFF.

CDR3 coding DNA: TGTGCCAGCAGTCCGGGACAGGACACAGATACGCAGTATTTT. Protein product: CASSPGQDTDTQYF. The V and J genes are TRBV25-1 and TRBJ2-3, with TRBD1 matching over 8 bases. With 5 bases clipped from V and 2 bases from J, the junction kept 3 bases outside the gene matches. From germline, CDR1 is MGHDK and CDR2 SYGVNS. CDR3 size: 14 residues.

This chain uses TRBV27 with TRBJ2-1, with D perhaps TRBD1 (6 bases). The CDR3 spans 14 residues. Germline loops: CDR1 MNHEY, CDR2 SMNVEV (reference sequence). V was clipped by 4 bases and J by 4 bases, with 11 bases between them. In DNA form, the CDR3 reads TGTGCCAGCAGTTACCACGGACAGTACAATGAGCAGTTCTTC. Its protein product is CASSYHGQYNEQFF.

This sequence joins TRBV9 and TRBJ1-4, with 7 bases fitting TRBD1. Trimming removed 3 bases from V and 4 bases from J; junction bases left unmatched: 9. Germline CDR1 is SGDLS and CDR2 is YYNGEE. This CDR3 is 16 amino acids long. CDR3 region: CASSAQEGAGNEKLFF. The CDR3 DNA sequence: TGTGCCAGCAGCGCTCAAGAGGGGGCTGGTAATGAAAAACTGTTTTTT.

CDR3 region: CASSLEGNRGYTF. Here the CDR3 DNA reads TGCGCCAGCAGCTTGGAGGGAAACCGTGGCTACACCTTC. The rearrangement joins TRBV5-1 to TRBJ1-2; D gene unclear. V lost 0 bases, J lost 7 bases, and 10 bases lay in between. Looked up from germline, CDR1 is SGHRS and CDR2 is YFSETQ. CDR3 length: 13 amino acids.

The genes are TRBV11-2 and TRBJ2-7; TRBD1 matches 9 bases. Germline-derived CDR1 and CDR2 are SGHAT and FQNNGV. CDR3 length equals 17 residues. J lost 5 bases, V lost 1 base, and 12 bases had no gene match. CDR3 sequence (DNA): TGTGCCAGCAGCTTAGTCTACCCGGGACAGGGAAAGGACGAGCAGTACTTC. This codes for CASSLVYPGQGKDEQYF.

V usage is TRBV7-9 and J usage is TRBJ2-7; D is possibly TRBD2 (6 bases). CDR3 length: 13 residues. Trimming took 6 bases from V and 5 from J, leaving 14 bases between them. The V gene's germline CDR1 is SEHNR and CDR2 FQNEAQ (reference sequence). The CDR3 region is CASSPGLGDEQYF. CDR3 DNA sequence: TGTGCCAGCAGTCCGGGACTGGGGGACGAGCAGTACTTC.

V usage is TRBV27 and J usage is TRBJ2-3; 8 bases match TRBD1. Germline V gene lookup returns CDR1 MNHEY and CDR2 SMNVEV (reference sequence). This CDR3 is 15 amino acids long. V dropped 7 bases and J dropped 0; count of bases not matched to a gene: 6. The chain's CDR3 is CASTFGQGSTDTQYF. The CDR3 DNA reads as TGTGCCAGCACCTTCGGACAGGGTAGCACAGATACGCAGTATTTT.

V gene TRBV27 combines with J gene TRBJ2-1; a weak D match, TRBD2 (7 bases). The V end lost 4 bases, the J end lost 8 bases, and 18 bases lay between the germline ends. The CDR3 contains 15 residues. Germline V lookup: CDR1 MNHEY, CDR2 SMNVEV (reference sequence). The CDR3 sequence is CASSWRGRSFDEQFF. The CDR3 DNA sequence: TGTGCCAGCAGTTGGCGGGGGCGTAGTTTCGATGAGCAGTTCTTC.

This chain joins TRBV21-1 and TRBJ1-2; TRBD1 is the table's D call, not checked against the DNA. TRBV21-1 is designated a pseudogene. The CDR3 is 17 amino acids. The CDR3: CASSAYGTDLPNYGYTF. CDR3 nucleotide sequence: TGTGCCAGCAGCGCATACGGGACAGATCTTCCTAACTATGGCTACACCTTC.

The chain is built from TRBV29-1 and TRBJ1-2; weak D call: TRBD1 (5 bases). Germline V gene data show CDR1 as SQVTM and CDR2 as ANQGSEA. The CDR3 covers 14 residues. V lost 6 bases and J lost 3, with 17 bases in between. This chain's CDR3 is CSVAQGSRDYGYTF. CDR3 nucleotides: TGCAGCGTCGCCCAGGGAAGTAGGGACTATGGCTACACCTTC.